A selection of T cell receptor beta chains follows, all from one sample in a study of T cell clones after liver transplantation. Sequenced by immunoSEQ multiplex PCR; TCRdb stores in-frame clones only, minus some. The sample yields roughly 17,000 clones, more than 70% seen once. Sequencing was performed on CD8+ T cells from blood, taken less than 50 months after liver transplant. All receptors derive from a human patient who received a liver transplant. Certain T cells may be donor cells from the graft. The CDR3 runs from the conserved cysteine through the conserved F or W. A D gene is named only where the DNA matches it firmly. Some rows mark clone size as missing; the rest say once, few, many or name a class of expanded clone.

D	size	V	length	J	CDR3	DNA
-	few	TRBV4-3	16	TRBJ2-3	CASSQDLQRSTDTQYF	TGCGCCAGCAGCCAAGATCTCCAGCGGAGCACAGATACGCAGTATTTT
-	-	TRBV16	15	TRBJ1-4	CASSPRQEANEKLFF	TGTGCCAGCAGTCCTCGACAGGAGGCAAATGAAAAACTGTTTTTT
-	-	TRBV29-1	12	TRBJ2-3	CSVDGGTDTQYF	TGCAGCGTTGACGGGGGAACAGATACGCAGTATTTT
-	-	TRBV5-1	15	TRBJ1-1	CASSWGGVVNTEAFF	TGCGCCAGCAGCTGGGGCGGGGTAGTCAACACTGAAGCTTTCTTT
-	-	TRBV6-5	15	TRBJ1-4	CASSYSPNFNEKLFF	TGTGCCAGCAGTTACTCCCCAAATTTTAATGAAAAACTGTTTTTT
-	-	TRBV5-6	18	TRBJ1-4	CASSLVVPGASTEEKLFF	TGTGCCAGCAGCTTGGTGGTGCCGGGAGCCTCCACTGAAGAAAAACTGTTTTTT
-	-	TRBV5-1	15	TRBJ1-5	CASSLAGLVSQPQHF	TGCGCCAGCAGCTTGGCAGGGCTCGTCAGTCAGCCCCAGCATTTT
-	-	TRBV6-5	14	TRBJ1-1	CASSYRGWNTEAFF	TGTGCCAGCAGTTACAGGGGCTGGAACACTGAAGCTTTCTTT
TRBD2	-	TRBV5-4	14	TRBJ2-7	CASSLSGAGDEQYF	TGTGCCAGCAGCCTTAGCGGGGCGGGGGACGAGCAGTACTTC
TRBD2	-	TRBV30	13	TRBJ2-7	CAWGLAGGYEQYF	TGTGCCTGGGGACTAGCGGGAGGATACGAGCAGTACTTC
-	many	TRBV7-3	13	TRBJ2-7	CASSLDRSYEQYF	TGTGCCAGCAGCTTAGACAGATCCTACGAGCAGTACTTC
TRBD1	-	TRBV15	18	TRBJ1-5	CATSRDEGALLSNQPQHF	TGTGCCACCAGCAGAGACGAGGGGGCTCTTTTGAGCAATCAGCCCCAGCATTTT
-	-	TRBV19	13	TRBJ1-1	CASRTDRNTEAFF	TGTGCCAGTAGGACGGACAGGAACACTGAAGCTTTCTTT
TRBD2	-	TRBV4-3	17	TRBJ2-3	CASSQDRRGGLSDTQYF	TGCGCCAGCAGCCAAGATAGGCGGGGGGGCCTGTCAGATACGCAGTATTTT
-	once	TRBV21-1	17	TRBJ1-2	CASSKEDRHPGTHGYTF	TGTGCCAGCAGCAAAGAGGACAGACACCCTGGCACCCATGGCTACACCTTC
TRBD1	-	TRBV7-9	15	TRBJ2-2	CGTGGGSSNTGELFF	TGTGGGACAGGGGGCGGGAGCTCGAACACCGGGGAGCTGTTTTTT
TRBD1	many	TRBV7-2	14	TRBJ1-6	CASSARTGFPPLHF	TGTGCCAGCAGCGCAAGGACAGGGTTCCCACCCCTCCACTTT
TRBD1	-	TRBV27	16	TRBJ2-7	CASGDAGTGDTYEQYF	TGTGCCAGCGGGGACGCCGGGACAGGGGACACCTACGAGCAGTACTTC
-	-	TRBV9	12	TRBJ2-3	CASSVGTDTQYF	TGTGCCAGCAGCGTAGGTACGGATACGCAGTATTTT
TRBD2	-	TRBV4-3	17	TRBJ2-3	CASSQDASGATTDTQYF	TGCGCCAGCAGCCAAGATGCAAGCGGGGCTACGACAGATACGCAGTATTTT
-	-	TRBV29-1	13	TRBJ1-4	CSVESRENEKLFF	TGCAGCGTTGAATCCAGGGAGAATGAAAAACTGTTTTTT
-	once	TRBV11-2	15	TRBJ2-3	CASSHYRGEGDTQYF	TGTGCCAGCAGCCATTACAGGGGGGAGGGAGATACGCAGTATTTT
TRBD2	-	TRBV4-3	15	TRBJ2-5	CASSRLAGGEETQYF	TGCGCCAGCAGCCGACTAGCGGGGGGAGAAGAGACCCAGTACTTC
-	-	TRBV6-5	13	TRBJ2-2	CASSYRDTGELFF	TGTGCCAGCAGTTACAGGGACACCGGGGAGCTGTTTTTT
-	-	TRBV4-3	16	TRBJ2-1	CASSQRSLGGFDEQFF	TGCGCCAGCAGCCAGAGATCATTGGGGGGATTTGATGAGCAGTTCTTC
-	-	TRBV6-6	14	TRBJ2-7	CASSYQGPAYEQYF	TGTGCCAGCAGTTACCAGGGGCCAGCCTACGAGCAGTACTTC
-	-	TRBV2	18	TRBJ2-1	CASSWELQRTSIPNEQFF	TGTGCCAGCAGTTGGGAATTACAGAGAACCTCGATCCCCAATGAGCAGTTCTTC
-	-	TRBV27	13	TRBJ1-1	CASISRLNTEAFF	TGTGCCAGCATTTCGAGGCTGAACACTGAAGCTTTCTTT
-	-	TRBV5-4	15	TRBJ2-2	CASTGGTDRIGELFF	TGTGCCAGCACAGGCGGGACAGATAGGATCGGGGAGCTGTTTTTT
-	-	TRBV7-9	15	TRBJ2-2	CASSPGPSVPAELFF	TGTGCCAGCAGCCCTGGACCCAGCGTTCCGGCGGAGCTGTTTTTT
TRBD2	-	TRBV11-3	16	TRBJ2-1	CASSNQRESSYNEQFF	TGTGCCAGCAGCAATCAGCGGGAGAGCTCCTACAATGAGCAGTTCTTC
TRBD2	-	TRBV4-3	17	TRBJ2-1	CASSQDSVLAGHNEQFF	TGCGCCAGCAGCCAAGATTCCGTACTAGCGGGACACAATGAGCAGTTCTTC
-	-	TRBV7-9	12	TRBJ1-6	CASSPVTYPLHF	TGTGCCAGCAGCCCTGTAACTTATCCCCTCCACTTT
-	-	TRBV27	16	TRBJ2-7	CASSPPGLGGSYEQYF	TGTGCCAGCAGTCCCCCCGGTTTGGGGGGCTCCTACGAGCAGTACTTC
-	few	TRBV9	13	TRBJ1-1	CASSVAGSTEAFF	TGTGCCAGCAGCGTTGCAGGGTCCACTGAAGCTTTCTTT
-	-	TRBV6-6	15	TRBJ2-5	CASSYSGGTGETQYF	TGTGCCAGCAGTTACTCTGGGGGGACCGGAGAGACCCAGTACTTC